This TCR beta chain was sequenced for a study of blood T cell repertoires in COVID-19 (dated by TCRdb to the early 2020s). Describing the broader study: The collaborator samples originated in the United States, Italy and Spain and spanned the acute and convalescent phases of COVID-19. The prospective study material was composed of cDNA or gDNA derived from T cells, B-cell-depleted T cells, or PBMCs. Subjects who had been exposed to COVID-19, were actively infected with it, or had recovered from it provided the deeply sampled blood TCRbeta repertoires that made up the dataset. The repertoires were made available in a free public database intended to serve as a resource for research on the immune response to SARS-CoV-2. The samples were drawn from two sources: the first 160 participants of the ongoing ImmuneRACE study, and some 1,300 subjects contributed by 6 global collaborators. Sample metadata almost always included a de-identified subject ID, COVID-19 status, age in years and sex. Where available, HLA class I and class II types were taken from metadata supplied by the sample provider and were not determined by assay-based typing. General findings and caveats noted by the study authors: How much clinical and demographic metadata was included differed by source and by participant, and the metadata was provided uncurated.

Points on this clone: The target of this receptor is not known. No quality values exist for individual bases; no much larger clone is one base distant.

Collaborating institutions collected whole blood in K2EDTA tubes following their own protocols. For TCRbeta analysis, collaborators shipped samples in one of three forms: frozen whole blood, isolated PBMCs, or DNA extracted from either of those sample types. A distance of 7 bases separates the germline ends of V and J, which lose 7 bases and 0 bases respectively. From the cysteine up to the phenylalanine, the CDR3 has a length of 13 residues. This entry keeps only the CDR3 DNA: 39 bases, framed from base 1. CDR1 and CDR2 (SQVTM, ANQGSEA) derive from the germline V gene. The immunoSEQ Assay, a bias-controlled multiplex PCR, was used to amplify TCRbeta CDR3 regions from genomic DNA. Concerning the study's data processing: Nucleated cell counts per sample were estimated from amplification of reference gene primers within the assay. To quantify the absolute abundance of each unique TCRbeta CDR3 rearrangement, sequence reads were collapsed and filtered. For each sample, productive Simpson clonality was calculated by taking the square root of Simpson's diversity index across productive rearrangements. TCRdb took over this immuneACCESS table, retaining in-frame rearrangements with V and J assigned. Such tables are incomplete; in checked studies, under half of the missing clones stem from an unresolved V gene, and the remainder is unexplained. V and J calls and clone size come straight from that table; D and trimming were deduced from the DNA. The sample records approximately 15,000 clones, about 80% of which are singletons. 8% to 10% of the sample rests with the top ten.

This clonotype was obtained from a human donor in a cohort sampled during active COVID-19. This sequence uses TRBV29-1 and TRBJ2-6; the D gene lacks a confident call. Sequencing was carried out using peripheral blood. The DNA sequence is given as TGCAGCGCCAAGAGCTCTGGGGCCAACGTCCTGACTTTC. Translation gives CSAKSSGANVLTF.